The 31 T cell receptor beta chains below all came from one sample that was sequenced in a study of neurological immune-mediated disorders. From the 5' RACE reads, TCRdb called clonotypes with MiXCR, one entry per CDR3 protein. The sample consists of tens of thousands of distinct CDR3 sequences, 12% to 15% of them appearing once. Sample: PBMCs. The receptors here all came from a woman in her forties or fifties with HTLV-1-associated myelopathy (HAM/TSP).

There are many counts of this clonotype. The chain couples TRBV9 to TRBJ1-5; the D is unclear. This CDR3 is 18 amino acids long. Germline CDR1 and CDR2: SGDLS and YYNGEE. Trimming stripped 0 bases from V and 4 bases from J, with 20 bases between. The CDR3 DNA is TGTGCCAGCAGCGTAGGCCCTCACGTTGAAGTAGGGAATCAGCCCCAGCATTTT. This encodes CASSVGPHVEVGNQPQHF.

This clonotype was observed at least ten times. The rearrangement links TRBV28 to TRBJ2-7, with D unresolved. The CDR3 totals 13 residues. Germline V CDR1 and CDR2: MDHEN, SYDVKM. Between the trimmed V and J ends, which lost 3 bases and 6 bases, there was a span of 12 bases. This CDR3 reads CASSLKGFSEQYV. The CDR3 DNA is TGTGCCAGCAGTTTGAAGGGCTTCAGCGAGCAGTACGTC.

The genes are TRBV20-1 and TRBJ1-1; D gene uncertain. V was cut by 7 bases and J by 0 bases, with 12 bases left in between. This CDR3 comprises 13 residues. CDR1 is DFQATT, CDR2 SNEGSKA, per germline (reference sequence). The CDR3 nucleotides read TGCAGTGAAGGACTCAGAGTGAACACTGAAGCTTTCTTT. It encodes CSEGLRVNTEAFF.

The chain recombines TRBV5-4 with TRBJ2-7; TRBD1 aligns across 9 bases. The J call may be mistaken, given a closer DNA end match to TRBJ2-1. The CDR3 extends over 13 amino acids. CDR1 is SGHNT and CDR2 is YYREEE in the germline V gene (reference sequence). The CDR3 spells CASSQGQGNEQFF. Here the CDR3 DNA reads TGTGCCAGCAGCCAGGGACAGGGTAATGAGCAGTTCTTC.

Turning to this clonotype: One base away lies a much larger clone, so this may be a sequencing read error. The rearrangement joins TRBV5-1 to TRBJ1-6; no definite D call. Germline loops: CDR1 SGHRS, CDR2 YFSETQ. The CDR3 consists of 14 residues. The CDR3 bases are TGCGTCAGCAGCTTCGAGTTAACCGGTTCACCCCTCCACTTT. It translates to CVSSFELTGSPLHF.

This clonotype was seen many times. The CDR3 reads CASSQGVGGNQPQHF. Written as DNA, the CDR3 is TGTGCCAGCAGCCAAGGGGTTGGAGGCAATCAGCCCCAGCATTTT. The rearrangement links TRBV4-2 to TRBJ1-5; the D is unclear. CDR3 length: 15 residues. Germline V gene lookup returns CDR1 LGHNA and CDR2 YNFKEQ. V was shortened by 1 base and J by 2 bases, with 9 bases between the two germline ends.

The table lists this clonotype with many counts. This sequence joins TRBV20-1 and TRBJ2-1; D is possibly TRBD1 (5 bases). The CDR3 is 14 amino acids. The ends were cut back, 1 base at V and 0 bases at J, with 7 bases in the middle. The V gene's germline CDR1 is DFQATT and CDR2 SNEGSKA (reference sequence). The CDR3 here is CSARGQSSYNEQFF. In nucleotides, the CDR3 is TGCAGTGCTAGAGGACAGAGCTCCTACAATGAGCAGTTCTTC.

This clonotype was recorded at least ten times. The chain joins TRBV6-2 or TRBV6-3 to TRBJ2-7, with D hard to call. V dropped 4 bases and J dropped 4 bases, with 11 bases sitting between them. Germline V gives CDR1 MNHEY, CDR2 SVGEGT. The CDR3 sequence is 13 residues long. For the CDR3, the DNA is TGTGCCAGCAGTTTTCGACTCTTATACGAGCAGTACTTC. Protein: CASSFRLLYEQYF.

The gene calls are TRBV18 and TRBJ2-7; 9 nucleotides agree with TRBD1. The CDR3 totals 14 residues. V gave up 3 bases and J gave up 7 bases; unmatched junction bases: 7. Germline V CDR1 and CDR2: KGHSH, LQKENI. The CDR3 DNA follows: TGTGCCAGCTCACCCTTGGGACAGGGCGGGGAGCAGTACTTC. It codes for CASSPLGQGGEQYF.

Comment on this clonotype: A read error may be the cause here, since a much bigger clone is one base away. This chain connects TRBV10-2 to TRBJ1-4; D gene unclear. CDR1 and CDR2 (germline): WSHSY, SAAADI. The CDR3 runs 16 residues. The V end lost 0 bases, the J end lost 10 bases, and 18 bases lay between the germline ends. The CDR3: CASSESRRGVRGKLFF. The CDR3, as DNA: TGCGCCAGCAGTGAGTCAAGACGTGGGGTTCGAGGAAAACTGTTTTTT.

This clonotype was seen ten or more times. This chain joins TRBV3-1 and TRBJ2-1, with D possibly called TRBD1 or TRBD2 (5 bases each). The V end lost 4 bases, the J end lost 1 base, and 14 bases lay between the germline ends. CDR1 LGHDT and CDR2 YNNKEL come from the germline V gene (reference sequence). The CDR3 totals 16 residues. CDR3 bases: TGTGCCAGCAGCCGAGTAGCCGGGGCTTCCTACAATGAGCAGTTCTTC. It translates to CASSRVAGASYNEQFF.

There are a few counts of this clonotype. The genes are TRBV6-1 and TRBJ2-6; no reliable D call. Trimming left V 2 bases short and J 2 bases short, with 13 bases between. The CDR3 has 17 amino acids. The germline CDR1 and CDR2 sequences are MNHNS and SASEGT. As DNA, the CDR3 is TGTGCCAGCAGTGAAATGTTGTTAGAGACTGGGGCCAACGTCCTGACTTTC. Amino acids: CASSEMLLETGANVLTF.

The chain links TRBV6-6 to TRBJ1-5, with TRBD1 matching over 7 bases. The CDR3 consists of 12 residues. Trimming cost V 6 bases and J 7 bases; bases outside gene matches: 3. Per the germline V gene, CDR1 is MNHNY and CDR2 is SVGAGI (reference sequence). The CDR3 DNA reads TGTGCCAGCAGAACAGGGGAGCAGCCCCAGCATTTT. Protein product: CASRTGEQPQHF.

The sample holds many counts of this clonotype. The rearrangement links TRBV21-1 to TRBJ2-3. TRBV21-1 corresponds to a pseudogene. The CDR3 sequence is 12 residues long. The CDR3: CASSEYGDTQYF. The CDR3 bases are TGTGCCAGCAGCGAGTACGGGGATACGCAGTATTTT.

The V gene is TRBV4-1, the J gene TRBJ2-2, with 7 bases fitting TRBD2. In germline, CDR1 is MGHRA, CDR2 YSYEKL. Trimming removed 6 bases from V and 5 bases from J; junction bases left unmatched: 12. This CDR3 is 16 amino acids long. The CDR3 DNA reads TGCGCCAGCAGTAACGGTCTAAAGGGAGGGACCGGGGAGCTGTTTTTT. It specifies CASSNGLKGGTGELFF.

There are many counts of this clonotype. The chain links TRBV4-1 to TRBJ2-2; the D gene is possibly TRBD1 (6 bases). Germline CDR1 is MGHRA and CDR2 is YSYEKL. The CDR3 sequence is 17 residues long. The germline V and J ends were trimmed by 3 bases and 3 bases, with 17 bases remaining between them. In DNA form, the CDR3 reads TGCGCCAGCAGCCACAACAGGGAAGGGATGGACACCGGGGAGCTGTTTTTT. Translated, it gives CASSHNREGMDTGELFF.

This clonotype was observed many times. The chain employs TRBV10-3 and TRBJ2-5, with D possibly matching TRBD2 (6 bases). The CDR3 extends over 15 amino acids. The germline V and J ends were trimmed by 2 bases and 5 bases, with 15 bases remaining between them. Looked up from germline, CDR1 is ENHRY and CDR2 is SYGVKD. CDR3 sequence: CAISETGTEGETQYF. In nucleotides, the CDR3 is TGTGCCATCAGTGAGACCGGGACGGAGGGGGAGACCCAGTACTTC.

There are many counts of this clonotype. The CDR3 sequence is CASSPTGFGQPQHF. CDR3 sequence (DNA): TGTGCCAGCAGCCCGACAGGTTTTGGTCAGCCCCAGCATTTT. The chain employs TRBV7-9 and TRBJ1-5; perhaps TRBD1 as D (6 bases). Germline CDR1 reads SEHNR; CDR2 reads FQNEAQ (reference sequence). V lost 5 bases, J lost 6 bases, and 14 bases lay in between. The CDR3 loop spans 14 amino acids.

This clonotype was counted at least ten times. This chain links TRBV20-1 with TRBJ1-6, with unresolved D. The CDR3 is 15 residues long. Germline V gene lookup returns CDR1 DFQATT and CDR2 SNEGSKA (reference sequence). The V gene lost 1 base and the J gene lost 6 bases, with 13 bases spanning the gap. CDR3 sequence: CSARAQPLINSPLHF. In DNA, the CDR3 is TGCAGTGCTAGAGCCCAGCCACTGATTAATTCACCCCTCCACTTT.

This clonotype was seen many times. J is TRBJ2-3 and V is TRBV5-1; TRBD2 agrees at 7 bases. The germline gives CDR1 SGHRS, CDR2 YFSETQ. The V gene end was trimmed by 4 bases and the J gene end by 0 bases; junction bases not matched to a gene: 8. This CDR3 contains 16 residues. CDR3 protein: CASSVGVRGSTDTQYF. DNA of the CDR3: TGCGCCAGCAGCGTCGGGGTGCGGGGGAGCACAGATACGCAGTATTTT. Based on the CDR3 plus reference TRBV5-1 and TRBJ2-3, the full variable domain is KAGVTQTPRYLIKTRGQQVTLSCSPISGHRSVSWYQQTPGQGLQFLFEYFSETQRNKGNFPGRFSGRQFSNSRSEMNVSTLELGDSALYLCASSVGVRGSTDTQYFGPGTRLTVL.

In this sample, this clonotype turned up many times. The chain has TRBV3-1 and TRBJ1-2; 7 bases are a match to TRBD1. Germline-derived CDR1 and CDR2 are LGHDT and YNNKEL (reference sequence). This CDR3 comprises 13 residues. J lost 5 bases, V lost 4 bases, and 4 bases had no gene match. The CDR3 bases are TGTGCCAGCAGCCCTCGACAGGGATATGGCTACACCTTC. Encoded protein: CASSPRQGYGYTF. The full variable domain, in which reference TRBV3-1 and TRBJ1-2 provide the parts outside the CDR3, is DTAVSQTPKYLVTQMGNDKSIKCEQNLGHDTMYWYKQDSKKFLKIMFSYNNKELIINETVPNRFSPKSPDKAHLNLHINSLELGDSAVYFCASSPRQGYGYTFGSGTRLTVV.

This clonotype was detected ten times or more. The chain employs TRBV5-1 and TRBJ2-5, with TRBD1 matching over 8 bases. There are 13 residues in the CDR3. V dropped 4 bases and J dropped 3; count of bases not matched to a gene: 2. Germline assignment: CDR1 SGHRS and CDR2 YFSETQ. The CDR3 bases are TGCGCCAGCAGCAGGACAGGGAAAGAGACCCAGTACTTC. As protein: CASSRTGKETQYF.

At least ten counts were recorded for this clonotype. The chain links TRBV5-1 to TRBJ1-1; D gene ambiguous. Germline CDR1 reads SGHRS; CDR2 reads YFSETQ. V gave up 0 bases and J gave up 8 bases, with 8 bases separating them. The CDR3 runs to 12 residues. In DNA, the CDR3 is TGCGCCAGCAGCTTGGAACCGCCCGAAGCTTTCTTT. This encodes CASSLEPPEAFF.

Many counts were recorded for this clonotype. This sequence joins TRBV27 and TRBJ2-7; D call uncertain. Germline V gene data show CDR1 as MNHEY and CDR2 as SMNVEV (reference sequence). V was trimmed by 5 bases and J by 0 bases, leaving 11 bases between them. The CDR3 is 14 amino acids. The chain's CDR3 is CASSPSPSSYEQYF. DNA of the CDR3: TGTGCCAGCAGTCCCAGTCCTAGCTCCTACGAGCAGTACTTC.

This clonotype turned up a few times. The rearrangement joins TRBV7-9 to TRBJ2-3, with a tentative D call TRBD1 (5 bases). The CDR3 loop spans 16 amino acids. Germline CDR1 SEHNR, CDR2 FQNEAQ (reference sequence). V was pared by 2 bases and J by 6 bases, with 18 bases between. The CDR3 reads CASSLIFGQGRDTQYF. In DNA form, the CDR3 reads TGTGCCAGCAGCTTAATATTCGGTCAGGGCCGTGATACGCAGTATTTT.

In its sample, this clonotype was seen many times. This chain links TRBV7-9 with TRBJ2-5; the match to TRBD1 covers 10 bases. CDR3 length: 16 amino acids. Germline CDR1 reads SEHNR; CDR2 reads FQNEAQ (reference sequence). Unmatched junction bases numbered 6, after V lost 2 bases and J lost 3 bases. CDR3 protein: CASSLRRGQGEETQYF. In DNA form, the CDR3 reads TGTGCCAGCAGCTTAAGGCGAGGACAGGGGGAAGAGACCCAGTACTTC.

There are many counts of this clonotype. The V call is TRBV27, the J call TRBJ1-1, with a tentative D call TRBD1 (6 bases). CDR3 size: 14 residues. Trimming shortened V by 2 bases and J by 5 bases, and 12 bases separated the two germline ends. The germline V gene has CDR1 MNHEY and CDR2 SMNVEV (reference sequence). This CDR3 is CASSLRGRETEAFF. The CDR3 DNA sequence: TGTGCCAGCAGTTTACGGGGGCGAGAAACTGAAGCTTTCTTT.

The chain recombines TRBV9 with TRBJ2-3; 8 positions agree with TRBD1. CDR3 length: 16 amino acids. Germline values: CDR1 SGDLS, CDR2 YYNGEE. V trimming: 3 bases; J trimming: 3 bases; junction bases outside the gene matches: 9. This CDR3 reads CASSALRDRWTDTQYF. DNA for the CDR3: TGTGCCAGCAGCGCACTCCGGGACAGGTGGACAGATACGCAGTATTTT.

J is TRBJ2-7 and V is TRBV7-2; TRBD2 is a possible D gene (6 bases). The germline V gene has CDR1 SGHTA and CDR2 FQGNSA. The CDR3 runs 16 residues. V shed 4 bases and J shed 2 bases, with 18 bases lying between them. This CDR3 reads CASSYRGIGGPYEQYF. The CDR3 coding sequence is TGTGCCAGCAGCTACCGCGGTATCGGGGGTCCCTACGAGCAGTACTTC.

This clonotype has at least ten counts. The rearrangement joins TRBV7-2 to TRBJ2-3; D unclear. This CDR3 is built from 14 residues. The V end was cut by 5 bases, the J end by 1 base, with 10 bases between. The germline gives CDR1 SGHTA, CDR2 FQGNSA. CDR3 DNA sequence: TGTGCCAGCAGCGGAGTCGCGGGCACAGATACGCAGTATTTT. The encoded protein is CASSGVAGTDTQYF.

This clonotype was detected many times. The chain carries TRBV6-2 or TRBV6-3 and TRBJ1-5; unclear D gene. The germline CDR1 and CDR2 sequences are MNHEY and SVGEGT. CDR3 size: 13 residues. Between the trimmed V and J ends, which lost 5 bases and 0 bases, there was a span of 5 bases. DNA of the CDR3: TGTGCCAGCAGTCGGCCTAGCAATCAGCCCCAGCATTTT. It specifies CASSRPSNQPQHF.